The clone carrying this TCR beta chain has ten or more counts. TCRdb recomputed calls from the 5' RACE reads with MiXCR, one row per CDR3 protein. The sample gives more than 85,000 distinct CDR3 sequences, 15% to 20% of which show up once; approximately 5.7% is in the top ten. This sample was taken from a study of T cells of healthy individuals. The CDR3 extends over 14 amino acids. V was pared by 4 bases and J by 1 base, with 7 bases between. Per the germline V gene, CDR1 is MNHNS and CDR2 is SASEGT. This chain joins TRBV6-1 and TRBJ2-2; D remains ambiguous. The receptor was derived from a human donor in good health. The CDR3 is CASSGYRNTGELFF. The CDR3 nucleotides read TGTGCCAGCAGTGGCTACAGGAACACCGGGGAGCTGTTTTTT.